These 7 T cell receptor beta chains originate from one sample sequenced in a study of molecular identifiers for immune sequencing clone quantification. TCRdb reprocessed the PCR reads with MiXCR, giving one entry per CDR3 protein. The sample contains approximately 500,000 distinct CDR3 sequences, around 21% of which appear only once. The sample comprised naive CD8+ T cells from blood, with Jurkat cell RNA spiked in. Subset specified: FACS-sorted CD8+CD4-CCR7+CD45RA+ naive T cells. The source is a human donor in good health. Some libraries in this study had Jurkat cell RNA spiked in.

This clonotype was detected a few times. The chain combines TRBV4-1 with TRBJ2-7; D tentatively fits TRBD1 or TRBD2 (5 bases each). The germline gives CDR1 MGHRA, CDR2 YSYEKL. Trimming removed 0 bases from V and 2 bases from J, with 11 bases in between. The CDR3 has 15 residues. This CDR3 is CASSQDRDRTYEQYF. In DNA, the CDR3 is TGCGCCAGCAGCCAAGACCGGGACCGTACCTACGAGCAGTACTTC.

Turning to this clonotype: Since the CDR3 does not end with the conserved phenylalanine or tryptophan, this likely comes from a read error. This chain links TRBV7-9 with TRBJ1-1; D remains ambiguous. Trimming stripped 7 bases from V and 4 bases from J, with 13 bases between. The germline gives CDR1 SEHNR, CDR2 FQNEAQ (reference sequence). The CDR3 runs to 13 residues. Here the CDR3 DNA reads TGTGCCAGCAAGGACGGAAAACTCACTGAAGCTTTCTCT. Amino acid sequence: CASKDGKLTEAFS.

This chain joins TRBV27 and TRBJ2-4, with a tentative D call TRBD1 (6 bases). The CDR3 sequence is 15 residues long. The germline V gene has CDR1 MNHEY and CDR2 SMNVEV (reference sequence). V dropped 5 bases and J dropped 6 bases, with 17 bases sitting between them. The CDR3 loop is CASSPFDRSTNIQYF. CDR3 DNA: TGTGCCAGCAGTCCGTTTGACAGGTCCACAAACATTCAGTACTTC.

This clonotype was counted at least ten times. The genes are TRBV2 and TRBJ2-2, with TRBD1 matching over 7 bases. The germline gives CDR1 SNHLY, CDR2 FYNNEI. Trimming at V came to 3 bases and at J to 6 bases, leaving 10 bases not matched to a gene. The CDR3 runs to 16 residues. The CDR3 spells CASSDIWTGVAGELFF. The CDR3, as DNA: TGTGCCAGCAGTGATATCTGGACAGGCGTAGCCGGGGAGCTGTTTTTT. Complete variable domain (other parts from reference TRBV2 and TRBJ2-2): EPEVTQTPSHQVTQMGQEVILRCVPISNHLYFYWYRQILGQKVEFLVSFYNNEISEKSEIFDDQFSVERPDGSNFTLKIRSTKLEDSAMYFCASSDIWTGVAGELFFGEGSRLTVL.

The table lists this clonotype with many counts. This chain links TRBV6-5 with TRBJ1-1; 12 nucleotides agree with TRBD1. From germline, CDR1 is MNHEY and CDR2 SVGAGI. This CDR3 region has 15 residues. Unmatched junction bases numbered 4, after V lost 2 bases and J lost 6 bases. The CDR3 DNA follows: TGTGCCAGCAGTTACACGGGACAGGGGGCATCTGAAGCTTTCTTT. It specifies CASSYTGQGASEAFF.

Turning to this clonotype: This may arise from a read error, as a much more abundant clone is one base away. This chain's CDR3 is CASGPQGSNTGELFF. CDR3 nucleotide sequence: TGTGCCAGCGGCCCCCAGGGCTCGAACACCGGGGAGCTGTTTTTT. The chain couples TRBV7-9 to TRBJ2-2; perhaps TRBD1 as D (5 bases). V was trimmed by 8 bases and J by 0 bases, leaving 13 bases between them. CDR1 and CDR2 from the germline V gene are SEHNR and FQNEAQ (reference sequence). The CDR3 loop spans 15 amino acids.

This clonotype was observed a handful of times. The chain couples TRBV21-1 to TRBJ2-5; TRBD2 reflects the table's D call only, with no check against the DNA. TRBV21-1 is given as a pseudogene. The CDR3 loop spans 19 amino acids. The CDR3, as DNA: TGTGCCAGCAGCAAACCCCACACAACTAGCGGGGGGGCCTCAGAGACCCAGTACTTC. This codes for CASSKPHTTSGGASETQYF.